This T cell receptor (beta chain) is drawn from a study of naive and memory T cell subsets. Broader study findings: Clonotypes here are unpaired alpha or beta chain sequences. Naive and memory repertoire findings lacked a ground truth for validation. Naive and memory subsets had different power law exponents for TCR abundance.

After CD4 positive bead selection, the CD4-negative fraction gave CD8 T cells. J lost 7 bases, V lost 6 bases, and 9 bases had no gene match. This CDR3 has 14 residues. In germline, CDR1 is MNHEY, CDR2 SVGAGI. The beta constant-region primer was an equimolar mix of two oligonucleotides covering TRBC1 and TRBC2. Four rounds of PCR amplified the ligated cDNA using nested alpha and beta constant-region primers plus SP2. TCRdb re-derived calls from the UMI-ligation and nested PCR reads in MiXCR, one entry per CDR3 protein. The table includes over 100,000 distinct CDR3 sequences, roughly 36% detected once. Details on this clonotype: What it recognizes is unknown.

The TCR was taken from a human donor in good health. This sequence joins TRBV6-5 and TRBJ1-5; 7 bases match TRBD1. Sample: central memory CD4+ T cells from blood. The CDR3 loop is CASSPDRVRQPQHF. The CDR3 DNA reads TGTGCCAGCAGCCCCGACAGGGTCAGGCAGCCCCAGCATTTT.